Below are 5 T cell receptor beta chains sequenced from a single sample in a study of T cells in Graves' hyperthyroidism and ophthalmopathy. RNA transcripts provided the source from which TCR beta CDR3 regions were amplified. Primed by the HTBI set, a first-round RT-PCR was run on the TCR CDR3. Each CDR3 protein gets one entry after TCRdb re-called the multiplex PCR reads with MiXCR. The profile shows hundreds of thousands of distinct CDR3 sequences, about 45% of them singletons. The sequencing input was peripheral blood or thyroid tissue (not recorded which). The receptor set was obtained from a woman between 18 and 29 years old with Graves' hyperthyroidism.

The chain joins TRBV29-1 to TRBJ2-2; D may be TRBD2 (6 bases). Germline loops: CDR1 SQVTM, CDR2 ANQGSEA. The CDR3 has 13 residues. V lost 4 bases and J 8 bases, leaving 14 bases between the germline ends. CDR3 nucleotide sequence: TGCAGCGTTGCCTACCCGGGAGTAGGGGAGCTGTTTTTT. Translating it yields CSVAYPGVGELFF.

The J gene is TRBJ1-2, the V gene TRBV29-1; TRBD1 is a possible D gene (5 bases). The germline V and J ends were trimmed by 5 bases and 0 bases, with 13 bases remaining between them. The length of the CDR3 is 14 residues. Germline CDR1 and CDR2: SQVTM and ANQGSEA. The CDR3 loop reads CSVRSQGANYGYTF. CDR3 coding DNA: TGCAGCGTTCGCTCCCAGGGAGCTAACTATGGCTACACCTTC.

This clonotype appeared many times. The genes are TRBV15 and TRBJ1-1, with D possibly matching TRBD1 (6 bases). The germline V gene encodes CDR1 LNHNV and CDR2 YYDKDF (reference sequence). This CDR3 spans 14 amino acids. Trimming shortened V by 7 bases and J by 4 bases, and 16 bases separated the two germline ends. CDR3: CATTAQGGGTEAFF. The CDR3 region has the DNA TGTGCCACCACTGCACAGGGAGGAGGCACTGAAGCTTTCTTT.

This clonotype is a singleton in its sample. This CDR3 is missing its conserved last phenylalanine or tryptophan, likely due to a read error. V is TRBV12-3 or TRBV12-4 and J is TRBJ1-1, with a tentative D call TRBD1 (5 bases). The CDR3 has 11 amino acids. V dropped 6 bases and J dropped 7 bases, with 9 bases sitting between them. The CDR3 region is CASRETVEAFS. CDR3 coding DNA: TGTGCCAGCAGGGAGACAGTTGAAGCTTTCTCT.

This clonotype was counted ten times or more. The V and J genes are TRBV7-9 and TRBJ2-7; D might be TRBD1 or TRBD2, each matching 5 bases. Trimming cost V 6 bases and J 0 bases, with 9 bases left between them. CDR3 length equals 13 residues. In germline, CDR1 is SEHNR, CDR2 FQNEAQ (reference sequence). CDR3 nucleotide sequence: TGTGCCAGCAGTCGGGGCTCCTCCTACGAGCAGTACTTC. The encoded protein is CASSRGSSYEQYF.